The following is a T cell receptor (beta chain) sequence with its context. Its antigen remains unidentified. There are 14 residues in the CDR3. Germline assignment: CDR1 MDHEN and CDR2 SYDVKM. V dropped 3 bases and J dropped 6 bases, with 12 bases sitting between them. The sample originates from a study of lymphopenia after photon versus proton radiotherapy. The protocol was immunoSEQ multiplex PCR, while the TCRdb copy is restricted to in-frame clones and leaves out a portion. The sample has 55,000 to 85,000 clones, 80% to 95% seen once. Study outcomes and limitations: After the lymphocyte nadir, photon-treated repertoires showed oligoclonal expansion, especially of CD8+ Temra cells. Proton therapy kept repertoires fairly stable, unlike photons, which gained effector/memory cells. In patients who died, overall survival fell as post-nadir TCR diversity dropped more. Authors raise, but do not show, better survival with proton therapy.

The clonotype originates from a woman between 35 and 50 years old with cholangiocarcinoma. The rearrangement links TRBV28 to TRBJ1-5; D remains unclear. This sample comprised peripheral blood, obtained from a patient treated with photon-based radiotherapy. The CDR3 nucleotides read TGTGCCAGCAGTTTGGAGGGTACAGTTCAGCCCCAGCATTTT. Translation: CASSLEGTVQPQHF.